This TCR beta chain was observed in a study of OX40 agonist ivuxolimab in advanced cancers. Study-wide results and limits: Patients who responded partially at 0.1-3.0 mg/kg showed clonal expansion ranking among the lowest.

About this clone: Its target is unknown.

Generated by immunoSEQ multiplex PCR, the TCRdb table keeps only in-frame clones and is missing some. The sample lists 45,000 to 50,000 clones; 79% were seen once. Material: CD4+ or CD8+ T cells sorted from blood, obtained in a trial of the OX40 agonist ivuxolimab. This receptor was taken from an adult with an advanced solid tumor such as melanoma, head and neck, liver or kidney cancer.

The CDR3 DNA reads TGTGCCAGTACTCCCGACGGCGGACCCGGGGAGCTGTTTTTT. Amino acid sequence: CASTPDGGPGELFF. V is TRBV19 and J is TRBJ2-2; D gene uncertain. The CDR3 extends over 14 amino acids. V lost 7 bases to trimming and J lost 6 bases, with 15 bases between them. Germline values: CDR1 LNHDA, CDR2 SQIVND (reference sequence).